This TCR beta chain was obtained from a study of T cells expressing NK-cell markers. This CDR3 spans 14 amino acids. TCRdb re-called the 5' RACE reads and shows each CDR3 protein once, DNA omitted. In total, the table holds about 460,000 distinct CDR3 sequences. This TCR was sampled from a woman aged 50 to 60 in good health. The V call is TRBV12-3 or TRBV12-4, the J call TRBJ2-5; the D call of TRBD1 rests on TCRdb alone, since no DNA is present to check it. Specimen: blood T cells: a sorted CD56 or NKG2C T cell subset, CD4+ or CD8+ T cells, or bulk PBMC T cells (not recorded which). The CDR3 here is CASSPMGGKETQYF.